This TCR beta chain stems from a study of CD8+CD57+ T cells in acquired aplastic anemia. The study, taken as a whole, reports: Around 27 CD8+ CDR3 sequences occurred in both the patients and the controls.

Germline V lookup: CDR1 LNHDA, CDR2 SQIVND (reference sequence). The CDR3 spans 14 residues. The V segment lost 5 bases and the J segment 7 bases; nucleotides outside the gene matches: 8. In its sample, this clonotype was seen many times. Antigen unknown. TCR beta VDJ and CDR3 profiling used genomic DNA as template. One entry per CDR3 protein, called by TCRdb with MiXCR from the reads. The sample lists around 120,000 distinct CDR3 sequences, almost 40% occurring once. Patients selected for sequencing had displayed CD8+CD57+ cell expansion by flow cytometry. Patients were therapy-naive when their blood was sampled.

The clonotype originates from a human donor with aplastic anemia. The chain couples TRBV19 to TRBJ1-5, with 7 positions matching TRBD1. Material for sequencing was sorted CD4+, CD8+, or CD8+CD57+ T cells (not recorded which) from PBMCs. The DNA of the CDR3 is TGTGCCAGTAGTGCAACAGGGGTGGGGCAGCCCCAGCATTTT. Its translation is CASSATGVGQPQHF. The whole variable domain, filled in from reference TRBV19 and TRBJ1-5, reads DGGITQSPKYLFRKEGQNVTLSCEQNLNHDAMYWYRQDPGQGLRLIYYSQIVNDFQKGDIAEGYSVSREKKESFPLTVTSAQKNPTAFYLCASSATGVGQPQHFGDGTRLSIL.